A single sample is the source of the 8 T cell receptor beta chains below, sequenced in a study of response to subunit inactivated influenza vaccine. From the RT-PCR reads, TCRdb called clonotypes with MiXCR, one entry per CDR3 protein. The sample includes some 500,000 distinct CDR3 sequences, roughly 27% of them seen just once. The sequences come from CD4+ T cells sorted from PBMCs, collected more than 4 days after vaccination. The receptor set was obtained from a middle-aged man who received an inactivated influenza vaccine.

The chain carries TRBV5-1 and TRBJ2-7, with 11 bases identical to TRBD1. The CDR3 covers 15 residues. Germline CDR1 reads SGHRS; CDR2 reads YFSETQ. V gave up 0 bases and J gave up 6 bases; unmatched junction bases: 5. CDR3 region: CASSLDGQGALEQYF. CDR3 bases: TGCGCCAGCAGCTTGGATGGACAGGGGGCTCTCGAGCAGTACTTC. The variable domain in full, with the rest retrieved from reference TRBV5-1 and TRBJ2-7, is KAGVTQTPRYLIKTRGQQVTLSCSPISGHRSVSWYQQTPGQGLQFLFEYFSETQRNKGNFPGRFSGRQFSNSRSEMNVSTLELGDSALYLCASSLDGQGALEQYFGPGTRLTVT.

This chain's CDR3 is CASSERGTARGRSYEQFF. CDR3 sequence (DNA): TGTGCCAGCAGTGAAAGAGGGACGGCAAGGGGGCGCAGCTATGAGCAGTTCTTC. The chain has TRBV25-1 and TRBJ2-1; 7 positions agree with TRBD1. Trimming removed 2 bases from V and 8 bases from J; junction bases left unmatched: 18. Germline V gives CDR1 MGHDK, CDR2 SYGVNS. The CDR3 contains 18 residues.

The rearrangement uses TRBV20-1 and TRBJ2-4, with a tentative D call TRBD1 (5 bases). Germline loops: CDR1 DFQATT, CDR2 SNEGSKA (reference sequence). The CDR3 extends over 13 amino acids. V was trimmed by 7 bases and J by 1 base, leaving 11 bases between them. CDR3 sequence (DNA): TGCAGTGAGGGGCAATTGGCCAAAAACATTCAGTACTTC. This translates into CSEGQLAKNIQYF.

This clonotype occurred a few times. The chain couples TRBV7-9 to TRBJ1-1; D remains ambiguous. The CDR3 has 12 amino acids. Germline CDR1 and CDR2: SEHNR and FQNEAQ (reference sequence). With 5 bases removed from V and 4 bases from J, the gap between germline ends came to 8 bases. The CDR3 reads CASSAAITEAFF. DNA of the CDR3: TGTGCCAGCAGCGCCGCCATCACTGAAGCTTTCTTT. Looking up the rest from reference TRBV7-9 and TRBJ1-1 gives the full variable domain: DTGVSQNPRHKITKRGQNVTFRCDPISEHNRLYWYRQTLGQGPEFLTYFQNEAQLEKSRLLSDRFSAERPKGSFSTLEIQRTEQGDSAMYLCASSAAITEAFFGQGTRLTVV.

This clonotype showed up just a few times. This chain uses TRBV7-2 with TRBJ2-5; D is unresolved. V gave up 4 bases and J gave up 9 bases, with 9 bases separating them. This CDR3 is built from 11 residues. Germline loops: CDR1 SGHTA, CDR2 FQGNSA. The CDR3 nucleotides read TGTGCCAGCAGCTCAGATGCGGCCCAGTACTTC. Protein: CASSSDAAQYF.

CDR3 sequence reads: CASSQDFGGGTGATNEKLFF. For the CDR3, the DNA is TGCGCCAGCAGCCAAGATTTCGGTGGCGGGACAGGGGCAACTAATGAAAAACTGTTTTTT. The chain uses TRBV4-3 and TRBJ1-4, with TRBD1 matching over 10 bases. The CDR3 length is 20 residues. J was trimmed by 0 bases and V by 0 bases; bases with no gene match: 10. CDR1 and CDR2 (germline): LGHNA, YSLEER.

This clonotype was observed a few times. The chain joins TRBV12-3 or TRBV12-4 to TRBJ2-1, with D possibly TRBD2 on 5 matching bases. The CDR3 extends over 11 amino acids. V lost 8 bases and J lost 10, with 12 bases in between. CDR3 region: CASLKRNEQFF. CDR3 nucleotides: TGTGCCAGCCTCAAGCGGAACGAGCAGTTCTTC.

This clonotype was seen more than once but under ten times. The chain combines TRBV7-2 with TRBJ2-1; unclear D gene. Germline values: CDR1 SGHTA, CDR2 FQGNSA. CDR3 length: 14 residues. With 11 bases removed from V and 6 bases from J, the gap between germline ends came to 20 bases. The DNA for the CDR3 is TGTGCCTGCAAGACGGGTTTGGTTGGCAATGAGCAGTTCTTC. Protein sequence: CACKTGLVGNEQFF.